This T cell receptor beta chain was recorded in a study of cytomegalovirus exposure and HLA in healthy donors. Study outcomes and limitations: There were three CMV-associated chains whose specificity for CMV antigens was confirmed in vitro. A missense variant in DCLRE1C was later tied to TCR beta V- and J-gene trimming. Later work associated more than 15,000 TCR beta sequences with HLA alleles at 0.05 false discovery rate.

The PCR used 60 Vbeta and 13 Jbeta primers. The assay was immunoSEQ multiplex PCR, and TCRdb's table has in-frame clones only and misses some. The sample records around 150,000 clones, 78% being singletons. This clone was picked up one time. Its antigen remains unidentified. Donors in the study were healthy people who gave bone marrow. Trimming pared 6 bases from V and 2 bases from J, leaving 8 bases between. Germline lookup yields CDR1 SGHTA and CDR2 FQGNSA. The CDR3 extends over 12 amino acids. The genes are TRBV7-2 and TRBJ2-7; a weak D match, TRBD2 (6 bases). The receptor's source is a male donor in good health and CMV-seronegative. The sample comprised PBMCs. CDR3: CASSTGAYEQYF. The CDR3 region has the DNA TGTGCCAGCAGTACGGGGGCCTACGAGCAGTACTTC. Full variable domain (remainder filled in from reference TRBV7-2 and TRBJ2-7): GAGVSQSPSNKVTEKGKDVELRCDPISGHTALYWYRQSLGQGLEFLIYFQGNSAPDKSGLPSDRFSAERTGGSVSTLTIQRTQQEDSAVYLCASSTGAYEQYFGPGTRLTVT.